This T cell receptor beta chain was captured by sequencing in a study of shared clonotypes between healthy human individuals. This clone has more than one count but fewer than ten. Its antigen is not identified. Unmatched junction bases numbered 5, after V lost 5 bases and J lost 1 base. Germline V gene lookup returns CDR1 SGHTA and CDR2 FQGNSA. This CDR3 has 15 residues. Produced via immunoSEQ multiplex PCR; TCRdb's table is partial and in-frame only. Among about 450,000 clones listed, about 80% were seen once. General study findings and limits: Expectations were that clonotype sharing among donors would be affected by sequencing depth.

The V and J genes are TRBV7-2 and TRBJ2-1, with 7 bases fitting TRBD1. The sequence was obtained from a woman aged 40-49 years in good health. Some clones in this sample may be carry-over from other donors' samples. The sequencing input was PBMCs. The CDR3 reads CASSPGQVSYNEQFF. The DNA of the CDR3 is TGTGCCAGCAGCCCCGGACAGGTTTCCTACAATGAGCAGTTCTTC. Supplemented by reference TRBV7-2 and TRBJ2-1, the full variable domain reads GAGVSQSPSNKVTEKGKDVELRCDPISGHTALYWYRQSLGQGLEFLIYFQGNSAPDKSGLPSDRFSAERTGGSVSTLTIQRTQQEDSAVYLCASSPGQVSYNEQFFGPGTRLTVL.